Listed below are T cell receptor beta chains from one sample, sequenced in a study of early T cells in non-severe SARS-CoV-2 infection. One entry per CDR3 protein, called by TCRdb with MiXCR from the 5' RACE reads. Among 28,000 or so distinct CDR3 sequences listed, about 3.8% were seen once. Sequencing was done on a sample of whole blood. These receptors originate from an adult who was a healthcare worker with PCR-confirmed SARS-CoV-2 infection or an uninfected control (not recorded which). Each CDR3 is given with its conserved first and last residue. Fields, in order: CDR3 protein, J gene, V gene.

CDR3 protein: CASSLSSIYEQYF
J gene: TRBJ2-7
V gene: TRBV5-1

CDR3 protein: CSAQGLAGVYNEQFF
J gene: TRBJ2-1
V gene: TRBV20-1

CDR3 protein: CASSQVGDRAYEQYF
J gene: TRBJ2-7
V gene: TRBV11-2

CDR3 protein: CASSPGTNQPQHF
J gene: TRBJ1-5
V gene: TRBV18

CDR3 protein: CSARDWGSYGYTF
J gene: TRBJ1-2
V gene: TRBV20-1

CDR3 protein: CSASRQGGSYEQYF
J gene: TRBJ2-7
V gene: TRBV20-1

CDR3 protein: CAISADRFYEQYF
J gene: TRBJ2-7
V gene: TRBV10-3

CDR3 protein: CASSPSKWDHYEQYF
J gene: TRBJ2-7
V gene: TRBV19

CDR3 protein: CASSLVRAGAANEQFF
J gene: TRBJ2-1
V gene: TRBV7-9

CDR3 protein: CSVSQAVGFWGNEQFF
J gene: TRBJ2-1
V gene: TRBV29-1

CDR3 protein: CSAPGIRHGGTEAFF
J gene: TRBJ1-1
V gene: TRBV20-1

CDR3 protein: CASSHSIAGDTDTQYF
J gene: TRBJ2-3
V gene: TRBV28

CDR3 protein: CASRIRQSLNTEAFF
J gene: TRBJ1-1
V gene: TRBV2

CDR3 protein: CASSWEGIYEQYF
J gene: TRBJ2-7
V gene: TRBV5-1

CDR3 protein: CASGLGPPDTQYF
J gene: TRBJ2-3
V gene: TRBV6-1

CDR3 protein: CASSLEAGLAYGGYTF
J gene: TRBJ1-2
V gene: TRBV5-5

CDR3 protein: CASKQGQGHQPQHF
J gene: TRBJ1-5
V gene: TRBV19

CDR3 protein: CSVEGVVRGKETQYF
J gene: TRBJ2-5
V gene: TRBV29-1

CDR3 protein: CSARGLAEWYEQYF
J gene: TRBJ2-7
V gene: TRBV20-1

CDR3 protein: CASSEAPGLGQPQHF
J gene: TRBJ1-5
V gene: TRBV2

CDR3 protein: CASSLTWTEQFF
J gene: TRBJ2-1
V gene: TRBV7-9

CDR3 protein: CATSDRGREGTDTQYF
J gene: TRBJ2-3
V gene: TRBV24-1

CDR3 protein: CASSETGNTGELFF
J gene: TRBJ2-2
V gene: TRBV6-6

CDR3 protein: CASSRRTDPSSYNSPLHF
J gene: TRBJ1-6
V gene: TRBV7-9